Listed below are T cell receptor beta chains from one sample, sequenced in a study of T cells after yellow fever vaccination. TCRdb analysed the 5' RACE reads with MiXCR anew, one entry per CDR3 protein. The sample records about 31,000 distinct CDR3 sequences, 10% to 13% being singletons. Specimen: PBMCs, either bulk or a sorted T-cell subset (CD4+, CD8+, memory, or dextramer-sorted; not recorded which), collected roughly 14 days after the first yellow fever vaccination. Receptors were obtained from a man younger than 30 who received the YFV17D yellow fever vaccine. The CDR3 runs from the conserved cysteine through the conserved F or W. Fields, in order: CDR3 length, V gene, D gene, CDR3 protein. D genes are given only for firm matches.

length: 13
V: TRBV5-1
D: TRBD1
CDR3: CASSTTGEETQYF

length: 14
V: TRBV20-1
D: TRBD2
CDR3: CSSLAGGAQIEQFF

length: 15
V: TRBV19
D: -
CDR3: CASSIPRAGANVLTF

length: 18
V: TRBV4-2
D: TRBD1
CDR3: CASSHDRDRATNGYGYTF

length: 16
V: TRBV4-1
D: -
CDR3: CASKPLWGRVEETQYF

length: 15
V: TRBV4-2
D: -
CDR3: CASSQDVGRSAEAFF

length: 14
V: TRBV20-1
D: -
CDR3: CSARDPRENQPQHF

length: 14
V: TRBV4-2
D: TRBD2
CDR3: CASSQSGRGETQYF

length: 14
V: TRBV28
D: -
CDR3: CASSLSGANYGYTF

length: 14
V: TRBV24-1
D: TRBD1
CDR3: CATRTGGHSDEQYF

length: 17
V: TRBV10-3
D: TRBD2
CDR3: CAIKSLAGGPNTGELFF

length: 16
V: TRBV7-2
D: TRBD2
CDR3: CASTRKRGVSTDTQYF

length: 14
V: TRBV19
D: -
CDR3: CATQGTPYNQPQHF

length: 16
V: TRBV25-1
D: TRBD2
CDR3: CASSDGLAGHTGELFF

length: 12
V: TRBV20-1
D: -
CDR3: CSIGQRDSPLHF

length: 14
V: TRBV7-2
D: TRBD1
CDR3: CAGTRDRDTDTQYF

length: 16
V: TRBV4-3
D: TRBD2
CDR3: CASSQDFGEGTDTQYF

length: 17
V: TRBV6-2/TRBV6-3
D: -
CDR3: CASRRDVGHLSYNEQFF

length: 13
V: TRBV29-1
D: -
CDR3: CSVTTGIFYEQYF

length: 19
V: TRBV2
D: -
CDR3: CASSERAGISTPSTDTQYF

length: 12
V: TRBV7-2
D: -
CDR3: CASSSYTGELFF

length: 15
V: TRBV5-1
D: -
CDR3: CASTDRQGMNTEAFF

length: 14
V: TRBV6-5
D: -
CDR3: CASSPGYYNSPLHF

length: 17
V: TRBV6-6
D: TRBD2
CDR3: CASSPRGLAGGGDTQYF

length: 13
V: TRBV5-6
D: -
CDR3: CASSRWGNQPQHF

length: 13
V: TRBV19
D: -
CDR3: CASSVRGADTQYF

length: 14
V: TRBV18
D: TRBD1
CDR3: CASSSRGNNETHYF

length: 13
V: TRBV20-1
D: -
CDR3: CSGRDFPANEQFF

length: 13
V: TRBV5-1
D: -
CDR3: CASSLMGQETQYF

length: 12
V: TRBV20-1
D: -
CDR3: CSAGYSNQPQHF

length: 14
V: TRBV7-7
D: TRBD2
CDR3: CASSPGLPGGEQFF

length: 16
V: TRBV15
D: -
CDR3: CATSRDRGYSVDTQYF

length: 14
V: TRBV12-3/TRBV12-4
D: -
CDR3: CASSTREGGYGYTF

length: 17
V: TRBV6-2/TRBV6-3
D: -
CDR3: CASSYGVGQGLYYEAFF

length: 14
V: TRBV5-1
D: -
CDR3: CASSLAPGNEKLFF

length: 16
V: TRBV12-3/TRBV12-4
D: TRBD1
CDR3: CASSLPGQGRGQPQHF

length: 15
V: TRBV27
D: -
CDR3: CASSFGGSPRNGYTF

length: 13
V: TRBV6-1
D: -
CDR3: CASKRGDSYEQYF

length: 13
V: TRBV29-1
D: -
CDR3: CSVQLDLADTQYF

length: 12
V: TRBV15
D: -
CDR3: CATSRDIETQYF

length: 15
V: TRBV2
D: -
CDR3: CASSEAFLTAYEQYF

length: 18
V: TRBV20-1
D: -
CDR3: CSARDLYGNMKATGGYTF

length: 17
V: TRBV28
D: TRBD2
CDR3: CASSSASPSGGADEQFF

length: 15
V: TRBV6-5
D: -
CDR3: CASSSAGGGRNEQYF

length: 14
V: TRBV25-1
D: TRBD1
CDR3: CASSTGVLHNEQFF

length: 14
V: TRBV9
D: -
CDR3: CASSGRRAGETQYF

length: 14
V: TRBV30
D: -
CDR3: CAWDQGTISYEQYF

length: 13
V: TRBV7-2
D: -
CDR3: CASSLSGNQPQHF

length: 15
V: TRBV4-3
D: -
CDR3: CASSLGYPNTGELFF

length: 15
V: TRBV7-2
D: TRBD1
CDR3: CASSLWGQASEKLFF

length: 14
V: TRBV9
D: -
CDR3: CASSPDSGANVLTF

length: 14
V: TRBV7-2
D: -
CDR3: CASSLTGTTDTQYF

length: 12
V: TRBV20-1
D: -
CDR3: CSASMGPQPQHF

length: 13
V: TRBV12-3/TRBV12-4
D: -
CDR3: CASSLMGNQPQHF

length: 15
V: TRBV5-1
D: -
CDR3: CASSSENSGANVLTF

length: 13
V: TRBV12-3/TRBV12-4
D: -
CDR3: CASSFGGTETQYF

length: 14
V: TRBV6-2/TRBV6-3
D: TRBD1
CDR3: CASSYWDSSQPQHF

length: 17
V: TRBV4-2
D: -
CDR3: CASSQDPGGYSGNTIYF